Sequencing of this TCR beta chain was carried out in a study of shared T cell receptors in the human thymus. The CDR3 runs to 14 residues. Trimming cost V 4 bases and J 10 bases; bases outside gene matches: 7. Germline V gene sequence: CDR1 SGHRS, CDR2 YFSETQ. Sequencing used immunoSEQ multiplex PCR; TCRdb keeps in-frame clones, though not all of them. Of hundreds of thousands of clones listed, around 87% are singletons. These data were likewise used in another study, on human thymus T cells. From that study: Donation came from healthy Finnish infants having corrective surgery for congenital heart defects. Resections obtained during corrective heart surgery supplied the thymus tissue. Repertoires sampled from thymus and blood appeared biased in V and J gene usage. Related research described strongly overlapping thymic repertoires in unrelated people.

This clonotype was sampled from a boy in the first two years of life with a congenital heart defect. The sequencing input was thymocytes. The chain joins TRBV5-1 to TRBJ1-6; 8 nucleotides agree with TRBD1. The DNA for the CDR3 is TGCGCCAGCAGCAAGGACAGGGTGGGATCACCCCTCCACTTT. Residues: CASSKDRVGSPLHF.